A single sample is the source of the 12 T cell receptor beta chains below, sequenced in a study of T cells after yellow fever vaccination. MiXCR was run by TCRdb on the 5' RACE reads, yielding one entry per CDR3 protein. The sample consists of 110,000 or so distinct CDR3 sequences, about 7% of them appearing once. This specimen consisted of CD4+ T cells sorted from PBMCs, obtained roughly 45 days after the first yellow fever vaccination. These receptors all come from a young man who received the YFV17D yellow fever vaccine.

This chain joins TRBV12-3 or TRBV12-4 and TRBJ1-2; D gene ambiguous. The CDR3 extends over 14 amino acids. V was pared by 6 bases and J by 2 bases, with 13 bases between. CDR3 residues: CASRPRTGNYGYTF. CDR3 DNA sequence: TGTGCCAGCAGACCCCGAACGGGGAACTATGGCTACACCTTC.

This clonotype was seen at least ten times. The chain employs TRBV20-1 and TRBJ1-5; tentative D call: TRBD1 (5 bases). CDR1 DFQATT and CDR2 SNEGSKA come from the germline V gene (reference sequence). V gave up 0 bases and J gave up 5 bases, with 11 bases separating them. The CDR3 loop spans 14 amino acids. The CDR3 nucleotides read TGCAGTGCTAGAGATATGATGGGGGATCAGCCCCAGCATTTT. This translates into CSARDMMGDQPQHF.

This clonotype was picked up many times. V and J are TRBV5-1 and TRBJ2-6; unclear D gene. The CDR3 consists of 17 residues. The V gene's germline CDR1 is SGHRS and CDR2 YFSETQ. Trimming stripped 1 base from V and 0 bases from J, with 11 bases between. In nucleotides, the CDR3 is TGCGCCAGCAGCTTGAGAGCAGATACCTCTGGGGCCAACGTCCTGACTTTC. Translated, it gives CASSLRADTSGANVLTF.

Many counts were recorded for this clonotype. V is TRBV7-6 and J is TRBJ2-3, with D possibly TRBD2 on 5 matching bases. V lost 6 bases to trimming and J lost 4 bases, with 11 bases between them. Per the germline V gene, CDR1 is SGHVS and CDR2 is FNYEAQ. This CDR3 contains 13 residues. The CDR3 sequence: CASSPTRADTQYF. The CDR3 nucleotides read TGTGCCAGCAGTCCTACGAGGGCAGATACGCAGTATTTT.

This clonotype occurred many times. The chain uses TRBV12-3 or TRBV12-4 and TRBJ2-2, with TRBD1 matching over 10 bases. CDR3 length: 15 amino acids. Germline trimming cut 7 bases from V and 4 bases from J; bases unmatched to any gene: 6. This CDR3 reads CASNPTGGFTGELFF. The CDR3 DNA sequence: TGTGCCAGCAACCCGACAGGGGGCTTCACCGGGGAGCTGTTTTTT.

V is TRBV12-3 or TRBV12-4 and J is TRBJ1-1; D is possibly TRBD1 (5 bases). Trimming stripped 6 bases from V and 4 bases from J, with 15 bases between. The CDR3 loop spans 14 amino acids. The CDR3 DNA follows: TGTGCCAGCAGCCCCGGGACTGTGGGCACTGAAGCTTTCTTT. Translated, it gives CASSPGTVGTEAFF.

The table lists this clonotype with many counts. The chain joins TRBV7-2 to TRBJ2-1; D may be TRBD1 or TRBD2 (6 bases each). Germline lookup yields CDR1 SGHTA and CDR2 FQGNSA. This CDR3 is 16 amino acids long. The V and J ends lost 1 base and 2 bases respectively, with 12 bases between them. In DNA, the CDR3 is TGTGCCAGCAGCTTAGGTCCCGGGGGCCCCTACAATGAGCAGTTCTTC. Translated: CASSLGPGGPYNEQFF.

This clonotype was picked up many times. The chain recombines TRBV19 with TRBJ2-2, with D tentatively TRBD2 (6 bases). V lost 7 bases to trimming and J lost 5 bases, with 23 bases between them. There are 17 residues in the CDR3. Germline V gives CDR1 LNHDA, CDR2 SQIVND (reference sequence). CDR3 sequence: CASTPEGLNPWTGELFF. The CDR3 DNA follows: TGTGCCAGTACCCCGGAGGGTTTAAACCCTTGGACCGGGGAGCTGTTTTTT.

This clonotype appeared a few times. This chain's CDR3 is CASSYDGTASNEKLFF. CDR3 in DNA: TGTGCCAGCAGTTACGACGGGACGGCTTCTAATGAAAAACTGTTTTTT. The J gene is TRBJ1-4, the V gene TRBV6-5; a weak D match, TRBD1 (5 bases). This CDR3 comprises 16 residues. The germline gives CDR1 MNHEY, CDR2 SVGAGI. With 2 bases removed from V and 3 bases from J, the gap between germline ends came to 13 bases.

This clonotype was observed at least ten times. This chain uses TRBV15 with TRBJ2-2; 7 bases agree with TRBD1. The CDR3 runs to 13 residues. The J segment lost 7 bases and the V segment lost 5 bases, leaving 4 bases of the junction unmatched. Germline assignment: CDR1 LNHNV and CDR2 YYDKDF (reference sequence). The CDR3 bases are TGTGCCACCAGCTCACGGACAGGCGGGGAGCTGTTTTTT. Amino acids: CATSSRTGGELFF.

This clonotype was found many times. The J gene is TRBJ1-1, the V gene TRBV12-3 or TRBV12-4; 8 nucleotides agree with TRBD1. The J segment lost 5 bases and the V segment lost 5 bases, leaving 13 bases of the junction unmatched. This CDR3 region has 16 residues. The CDR3 reads CASSPVGRTGSTEAFF. CDR3 coding DNA: TGTGCCAGCAGTCCGGTGGGCCGGACAGGGAGTACTGAAGCTTTCTTT.

V gene TRBV29-1 combines with J gene TRBJ2-5, with no clear D. Per germline, CDR1 SQVTM and CDR2 ANQGSEA. This CDR3 contains 13 residues. V was cut by 7 bases and J by 5 bases, with 17 bases left in between. The CDR3 loop is CSALSLDLETQYF. As DNA, the CDR3 is TGCAGCGCGCTTTCCTTAGATTTGGAGACCCAGTACTTC. Using reference TRBV29-1 and TRBJ2-5 for the parts outside the CDR3, the full variable domain is SAVISQKPSRDICQRGTSLTIQCQVDSQVTMMFWYRQQPGQSLTLIATANQGSEATYESGFVIDKFPISRPNLTFSTLTVSNMSPEDSSIYLCSALSLDLETQYFGPGTRLLVL.